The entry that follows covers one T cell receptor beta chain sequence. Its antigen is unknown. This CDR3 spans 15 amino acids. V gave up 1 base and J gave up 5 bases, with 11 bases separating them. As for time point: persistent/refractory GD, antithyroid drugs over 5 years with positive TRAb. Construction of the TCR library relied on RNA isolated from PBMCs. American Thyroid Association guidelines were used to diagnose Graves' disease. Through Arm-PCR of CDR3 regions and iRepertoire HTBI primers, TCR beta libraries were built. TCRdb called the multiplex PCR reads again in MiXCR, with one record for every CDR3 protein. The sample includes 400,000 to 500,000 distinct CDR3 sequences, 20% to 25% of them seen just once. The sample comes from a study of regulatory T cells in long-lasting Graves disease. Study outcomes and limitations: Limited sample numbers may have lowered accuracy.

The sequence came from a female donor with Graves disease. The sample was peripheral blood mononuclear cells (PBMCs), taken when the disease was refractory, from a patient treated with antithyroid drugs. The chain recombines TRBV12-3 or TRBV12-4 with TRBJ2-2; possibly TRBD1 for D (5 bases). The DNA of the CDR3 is TGTGCCAGCAGTTTAGAGACAGCTATTACCGGGGAGCTGTTTTTT. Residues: CASSLETAITGELFF.